Listed here is a single T cell receptor (beta chain). This clone's antigen is unknown. Per-base quality was not reported, and no clone a single base away is much larger than it. The germline V gene supplies CDR1 SGHRS and CDR2 YFSETQ. The CDR3 goes from the cysteine to the phenylalanine over 14 residues. Kept here is only the CDR3 DNA, which spans 42 bases and is read in frame from base 1. V is pared back by 7 bases and J by 1 base, with 14 bases lying between the germline termini. This sample was included in a study of control samples from healthy donors and cancer patients (dated by TCRdb to the early 2020s). The receptor library was made with the immunoSEQ multiplex PCR assay. What TCRdb holds here is the immuneACCESS table cut down to in-frame rearrangements. Part of the clones is not present; checked against another copy, under half of the missing clones reflect an unresolved V gene, and the others are unexplained. The sample profile shows about 130,000 clones; about 90% of them were found once. Around 1.8% of the sample goes to the ten largest clones.

This sequence was found in a young man in good health. The rearrangement joined TRBV5-1 to TRBJ1-2; a tentative D match to TRBD1 spans 6 bases. Specimen: blood. Here the CDR3 is given as CASRRGQDNYGYTF. The sequenced DNA is TGCGCCAGCCGCAGGGGCCAGGATAACTATGGCTACACCTTC. The entire variable domain, with the stretches around the CDR3 drawn from the reference TRBV5-1 and TRBJ1-2 proteins, is KAGVTQTPRYLIKTRGQQVTLSCSPISGHRSVSWYQQTPGQGLQFLFEYFSETQRNKGNFPGRFSGRQFSNSRSEMNVSTLELGDSALYLCASRRGQDNYGYTFGSGTRLTVV.